Each of the 32 T cell receptor beta chains below was sequenced from the same sample in a study of spatial heterogeneity in lung cancer. TCRdb passed the 5' RACE reads through MiXCR, listing each CDR3 protein once. The sample includes more than 60,000 distinct CDR3 sequences, about 6.6% of them seen just once. The time point denotes: sample taken at primary tumor resection. The sequences come from PBMCs, collected at surgery. The source is a female donor with early-stage non-small cell lung cancer.

V gene TRBV12-3 or TRBV12-4 combines with J gene TRBJ2-5; 7 nucleotides match TRBD1. The J segment lost 4 bases and the V segment lost 6 bases, leaving 11 bases of the junction unmatched. This CDR3 has 15 amino acids. CDR3 region: CASSPFDRAGETQYF. CDR3 coding DNA: TGTGCCAGCAGCCCCTTCGACAGGGCCGGAGAGACCCAGTACTTC.

This clonotype was seen just once. The genes are TRBV5-1 and TRBJ2-3; D not certain. The CDR3 totals 13 residues. V was cut by 4 bases and J by 3 bases, with 9 bases left in between. Germline V gives CDR1 SGHRS, CDR2 YFSETQ. This CDR3 reads CASSVPGTDTQYF. CDR3 DNA: TGCGCCAGCAGCGTACCAGGAACAGATACGCAGTATTTT.

This clonotype was counted many times. The CDR3, as DNA: TGTGCCAGCAGTTTTCCGGCGGGGGGCGGCACAGATACGCAGTATTTT. It translates to CASSFPAGGGTDTQYF. J is TRBJ2-3 and V is TRBV27; 8 bases agree with TRBD2. The CDR3 is 16 residues long. Germline assignment: CDR1 MNHEY and CDR2 SMNVEV (reference sequence). V lost 3 bases, J lost 1 base, and 6 bases stayed unmatched.

This clonotype has more than one count but fewer than ten. The chain combines TRBV3-1 with TRBJ2-2, with 9 positions matching TRBD1. The CDR3 extends over 16 amino acids. The germline CDR1 and CDR2 sequences are LGHDT and YNNKEL (reference sequence). V shed 1 base and J 3 bases; nucleotides not matched to a gene: 3. The CDR3: CASSQAGTGHTGELFF. CDR3 sequence (DNA): TGTGCCAGCAGCCAAGCCGGGACAGGGCACACCGGGGAGCTGTTTTTT.

This clonotype was observed at least ten times. The genes are TRBV7-8 and TRBJ1-5; maybe TRBD1 (5 bases). There are 15 residues in the CDR3. Germline V gives CDR1 SGHVS, CDR2 FQNEAQ. V lost 5 bases to trimming and J lost 7 bases, with 18 bases between them. CDR3 nucleotides: TGTGCCAGCAGCCCGGGGAGACAGTCCAACCAGCCCCAGCATTTT. Protein sequence: CASSPGRQSNQPQHF.

The sample holds a few counts of this clonotype. J is TRBJ2-1 and V is TRBV5-1; D not certain. The CDR3 contains 14 residues. With 0 bases removed from V and 0 bases from J, the gap between germline ends came to 4 bases. The germline V gene encodes CDR1 SGHRS and CDR2 YFSETQ. The CDR3 coding sequence is TGCGCCAGCAGCTTGGACAACTCCTACAATGAGCAGTTCTTC. The encoded protein is CASSLDNSYNEQFF.

The CDR3 bases are TGTGCCAGCAGCTTGCAGTCCTACGAGCAGTACGTC. As protein: CASSLQSYEQYV. The chain is built from TRBV5-5 and TRBJ2-7; D gene ambiguous. Trimming took 1 base from V and 1 from J, leaving 3 bases between them. The CDR3 runs to 12 residues. In germline, CDR1 is SGHKS, CDR2 YYEKEE (reference sequence).

The V gene is TRBV6-6, the J gene TRBJ2-3, with a weak D call TRBD2 (6 bases). Germline loops: CDR1 MNHNY, CDR2 SVGAGI (reference sequence). Trimming shortened V by 7 bases and J by 2 bases, and 19 bases separated the two germline ends. The CDR3 runs to 16 residues. This chain's CDR3 is CASTPGAVPSTDTQYF. The CDR3 DNA sequence: TGTGCCAGCACCCCGGGAGCCGTTCCTTCCACAGATACGCAGTATTTT.

Judged by abundance, this clonotype is medium-sized. V gene TRBV27 combines with J gene TRBJ2-7, with 8 bases lining up with TRBD1. V lost 6 bases, J lost 5 bases, and 9 bases stayed unmatched. CDR1 is MNHEY, CDR2 SMNVEV, per germline (reference sequence). This CDR3 spans 14 amino acids. In nucleotides, the CDR3 is TGTGCCAGCAGAGCCGGGACAGGAGGTAACGAGCAGTACGTC. It specifies CASRAGTGGNEQYV.

To note about this clonotype: One end of the junction does not line up with germline, which may come from a read error. The chain carries TRBV7-7 and TRBJ2-5, with 9 bases aligning to TRBD1. Per the germline V gene, CDR1 is SSHAT and CDR2 is FNYEAQ (reference sequence). The CDR3 loop spans 14 amino acids. The CDR3 bases are TGTGCTAGCAGACCAACAGGGGGCCCAGAGACCCAGTACTTC. Translating it yields CASRPTGGPETQYF.

The table lists this clonotype with a few counts. The chain combines TRBV7-2 with TRBJ1-1; D is perhaps TRBD1 (5 bases). Germline V CDR1 and CDR2: SGHTA, FQGNSA. The CDR3 extends over 13 amino acids. Trimming cost V 2 bases and J 10 bases, with 14 bases left between them. The CDR3 here is CASSLRGVAGAFF. Here the CDR3 DNA reads TGTGCCAGCAGCTTAAGAGGGGTGGCGGGAGCTTTCTTT.

The chain has TRBV24-1 and TRBJ2-5, with 11 nucleotides matching TRBD2. The CDR3 has 14 residues. Germline V CDR1 and CDR2: KGHDR, SFDVKD. V lost 9 bases to trimming and J lost 5 bases; unmatched junction nucleotides: 7. The CDR3 loop is CATSHSGRGETQYF. The CDR3 nucleotides are TGTGCCACCTCACATAGCGGGAGGGGTGAGACCCAGTACTTC.

This clonotype was seen more than once but under ten times. The rearrangement links TRBV27 to TRBJ2-2; the match to TRBD1 covers 10 bases. Trimming removed 6 bases from V and 3 bases from J; junction bases left unmatched: 13. CDR3 size: 18 residues. CDR1 MNHEY and CDR2 SMNVEV come from the germline V gene (reference sequence). CDR3 in DNA: TGTGCCAGCAGACCCGGGACAGGGGTACCCACCTACACCGGGGAGCTGTTTTTT. Amino acid sequence: CASRPGTGVPTYTGELFF.

V usage is TRBV7-3 and J usage is TRBJ1-6; D remains ambiguous. There are 15 residues in the CDR3. The germline V gene has CDR1 SGHTA and CDR2 FQGTGA. V lost 0 bases to trimming and J lost 4 bases, with 7 bases between them. CDR3 sequence: CASSLTGAYNSPLHF. The DNA for the CDR3 is TGTGCCAGCAGCTTAACCGGAGCGTATAATTCACCCCTCCACTTT.

This clonotype was detected many times. The chain recombines TRBV5-5 with TRBJ2-3; TRBD1 agrees at 7 bases. The trim removed 2 bases at V and 0 bases at J, leaving 3 bases unmatched. The V gene's germline CDR1 is SGHKS and CDR2 YYEKEE (reference sequence). CDR3 size: 15 residues. DNA for the CDR3: TGTGCCAGCAGCTTCGAGGGGGCGAGCACAGATACGCAGTATTTT. This gives the protein CASSFEGASTDTQYF.

This clonotype was counted ten times or more. The V call is TRBV3-1, the J call TRBJ1-2; D remains ambiguous. The CDR3 spans 11 residues. The germline V and J ends were trimmed by 3 bases and 4 bases, with 3 bases remaining between them. Per germline, CDR1 LGHDT and CDR2 YNNKEL (reference sequence). The CDR3 sequence is CASSQSYGYTF. CDR3 nucleotide sequence: TGTGCCAGCAGCCAGAGCTATGGCTACACCTTC.

The sample holds many counts of this clonotype. The V call is TRBV7-2, the J call TRBJ1-6, with D unclear. The V gene's germline CDR1 is SGHTA and CDR2 FQGNSA. V was trimmed by 3 bases and J by 4 bases, leaving 16 bases between them. This CDR3 is 17 amino acids long. The CDR3 DNA sequence: TGTGCCAGCAGCTTCCGCGTCGGCAGTACTTATAATTCACCCCTCCACTTT. Protein: CASSFRVGSTYNSPLHF.

The chain links TRBV15 to TRBJ2-7, with 9 bases matching TRBD1. Germline lookup yields CDR1 LNHNV and CDR2 YYDKDF (reference sequence). V trimming: 9 bases; J trimming: 6 bases; junction bases outside the gene matches: 9. The CDR3 consists of 13 residues. CDR3 in amino acids: CATSRDRALEQYV. The CDR3 coding sequence is TGTGCCACGTCACGGGACAGGGCCCTCGAGCAGTACGTC.

This clonotype showed up just a few times. V is TRBV10-3 and J is TRBJ1-5, with 9 bases matching TRBD1. Germline V CDR1 and CDR2: ENHRY, SYGVKD. The ends lost 10 bases at V and 7 bases at J; junction bases unmatched: 11. This CDR3 has 14 amino acids. The CDR3 reads CATSDRGGYQPQHF. CDR3 sequence (DNA): TGTGCCACCTCGGACAGGGGAGGTTACCAGCCCCAGCATTTT.

This clonotype has more than one count but fewer than ten. The rearrangement uses TRBV12-3 or TRBV12-4 and TRBJ1-3, with no clear D. The V end was cut by 8 bases, the J end by 4 bases, with 12 bases between. The CDR3 extends over 13 amino acids. CDR3 protein: CASRGLLGNTIYF. The CDR3 DNA reads as TGTGCCAGCCGAGGACTACTAGGAAACACCATATATTTT.

This clonotype was seen at least ten times. The chain has TRBV29-1 and TRBJ2-1; tentatively, D is TRBD1 (5 bases). Germline loops: CDR1 SQVTM, CDR2 ANQGSEA. The CDR3 has 13 residues. Trimming stripped 7 bases from V and 9 bases from J, with 19 bases between. CDR3 DNA sequence: TGCAGCGGTGGACAAGGCGAGTTTGCTGAGCAGTTCTTC. Its protein is CSGGQGEFAEQFF.

This chain joins TRBV28 and TRBJ2-1; 9 bases agree with TRBD1. Germline CDR1 and CDR2: MDHEN and SYDVKM. CDR3 length equals 14 residues. V lost 5 bases and J lost 6; bases outside the gene matches: 5. The CDR3 protein is CASSPPTGGNEQFF. The DNA of the CDR3 is TGTGCCAGCAGTCCCCCGACAGGGGGCAATGAGCAGTTCTTC.

J is TRBJ1-6 and V is TRBV13; possible D gene TRBD1, 6 bases. Trimming removed 5 bases at V and 0 bases at J, with 11 bases between. Germline V gene lookup returns CDR1 PRHDT and CDR2 FYEKMQ (reference sequence). The CDR3 length is 16 residues. For the CDR3, the DNA is TGTGCCAGCAGCCCTCGGGGGCGCTCCTATAATTCACCCCTCCACTTT. It yields the protein CASSPRGRSYNSPLHF.

This clonotype was detected ten times or more. The chain combines TRBV7-9 with TRBJ2-7; 7 nucleotides line up with TRBD1. The CDR3 is made up of 14 amino acids. J lost 5 bases, V lost 6 bases, and 10 bases had no gene match. Germline V gene lookup returns CDR1 SEHNR and CDR2 FQNEAQ (reference sequence). CDR3 nucleotide sequence: TGTGCCAGCAGTTTTAGACAGGGACGAGACGAGCAGTACTTC. Amino acid sequence: CASSFRQGRDEQYF.

In this sample, this clonotype turned up a few times. The J gene is TRBJ2-3, the V gene TRBV5-4; 10 positions match TRBD2. V dropped 0 bases and J dropped 2; count of bases not matched to a gene: 6. CDR1 and CDR2 (germline): SGHNT, YYREEE (reference sequence). The CDR3 extends over 17 amino acids. CDR3 region: CASSLGGLARATDTQYF. In DNA form, the CDR3 reads TGTGCCAGCAGCTTGGGGGGACTAGCGAGAGCCACAGATACGCAGTATTTT.

This clonotype showed up many times. The V call is TRBV6-6, the J call TRBJ2-2, with D unresolved. Trimming stripped 0 bases from V and 4 bases from J, with 18 bases between. CDR3 length: 18 residues. Germline loops: CDR1 MNHNY, CDR2 SVGAGI (reference sequence). The CDR3 coding sequence is TGTGCCAGCAGTTACTCGATTCACCGGGCCAGGAGCACCGGGGAGCTGTTTTTT. Translation: CASSYSIHRARSTGELFF.

This rearrangement joins TRBV6-6 to TRBJ2-2, with D possibly matching TRBD2 (5 bases). V was cut by 10 bases and J by 1 base, with 16 bases left in between. The CDR3 is made up of 15 amino acids. Looked up from germline, CDR1 is MNHNY and CDR2 is SVGAGI (reference sequence). In DNA, the CDR3 is TGTGCCACCCACGCAGCGGCGGAGAACACCGGGGAGCTGTTTTTT. This sequence encodes CATHAAAENTGELFF.

This clonotype was seen repeatedly, ten times or more. The gene calls are TRBV10-1 and TRBJ2-5; TRBD2 aligns across 10 bases. CDR1 and CDR2 from the germline V gene are WNHNN and SYGVQD (reference sequence). The CDR3 is 13 amino acids. Losses at the gene ends were 5 bases for V and 5 bases for J; bases not matched to a gene: 2. The CDR3, as DNA: TGCGCCAGCAGTTCTAGCGGGAGTGAGACCCAGTACTTC. It yields the protein CASSSSGSETQYF.

This clonotype was seen repeatedly, ten times or more. This chain links TRBV7-8 with TRBJ1-2; D uncertain. The ends were cut back, 3 bases at V and 2 bases at J, with 7 bases in the middle. Germline loops: CDR1 SGHVS, CDR2 FQNEAQ. The CDR3 runs 13 residues. The CDR3 DNA reads TGTGCCAGCAGCTTGCAAAGAAACTATGGCTACACCTTC. This codes for CASSLQRNYGYTF.

This clonotype appeared a few times. This sequence joins TRBV12-3 or TRBV12-4 and TRBJ1-1, with a tentative D call TRBD1 (5 bases). The CDR3 contains 14 residues. Deletions cut 7 bases from V and 10 bases from J, with 22 bases between. The CDR3 protein is CASTETTALGRAFF. The DNA of the CDR3 is TGTGCCAGCACCGAAACGACAGCCCTTGGTAGAGCTTTCTTT.

V is TRBV3-1 and J is TRBJ1-5; the match to TRBD1 covers 8 bases. Germline V gene data show CDR1 as LGHDT and CDR2 as YNNKEL (reference sequence). The length of the CDR3 is 16 residues. V trimming: 4 bases; J trimming: 5 bases; junction bases outside the gene matches: 10. The CDR3 is CASSRSQGAFDQPQHF. Here the CDR3 DNA reads TGTGCCAGCAGCCGATCCCAGGGGGCATTCGATCAGCCCCAGCATTTT.

The V and J genes are TRBV12-3 or TRBV12-4 and TRBJ2-5; D is ambiguous. The CDR3 covers 13 residues. V was trimmed by 6 bases and J by 5 bases, leaving 13 bases between them. CDR3 residues: CASSLPPGETQYF. DNA of the CDR3: TGTGCCAGCAGCCTCCCTCCCGGGGAGACCCAGTACTTC.